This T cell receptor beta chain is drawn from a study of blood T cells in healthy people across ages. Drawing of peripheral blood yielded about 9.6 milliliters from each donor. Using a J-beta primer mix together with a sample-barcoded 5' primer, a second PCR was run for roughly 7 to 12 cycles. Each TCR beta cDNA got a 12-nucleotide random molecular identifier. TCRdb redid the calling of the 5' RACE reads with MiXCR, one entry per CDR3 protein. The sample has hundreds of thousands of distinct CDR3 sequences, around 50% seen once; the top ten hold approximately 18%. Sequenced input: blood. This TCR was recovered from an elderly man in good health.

The CDR3 loop is CASTRVRGAGGYTF. CDR3 sequence (DNA): TGTGCCAGCACCAGAGTGAGGGGAGCTGGTGGCTACACCTTC. The V call is TRBV5-6, the J call TRBJ1-2, with D tentatively TRBD1 (5 bases). V lost 6 bases, J lost 7 bases, and 19 bases lay in between. The CDR3 covers 14 residues. Per the germline V gene, CDR1 is SGHDT and CDR2 is YYEEEE.